The 10 T cell receptor beta chains below all came from one sample that was sequenced in a study of Siglec-9 on CD8 T cells in melanoma. Libraries were prepared by immunoSEQ multiplex PCR; TCRdb keeps only in-frame clonotypes and omits some of them. The sample includes tens of thousands of clones, more than 80% seen only once; the top ten take nearly 6%. The sample was Siglec-9- CD8+ T cells sorted from blood. These receptors were obtained from a human donor in good health.

The chain joins TRBV6-5 to TRBJ1-1; D gene unclear. This CDR3 region has 14 residues. Per the germline V gene, CDR1 is MNHEY and CDR2 is SVGAGI. V lost 5 bases, J lost 8 bases, and 18 bases lay in between. In DNA form, the CDR3 reads TGTGCCAGCAGTGATCCGGGGAGAAGGGTGGAAGCTTTCTTT. The encoded protein is CASSDPGRRVEAFF.

The CDR3 loop reads CASSPRGSGAYKGHEQFF. The CDR3 DNA sequence: TGTGCCAGCAGCCCCAGGGGGAGCGGGGCCTACAAGGGCCATGAGCAGTTCTTC. This chain connects TRBV7-9 to TRBJ2-1; D may correspond to TRBD1 or TRBD2 (7 bases each). The CDR3 is 18 amino acids. Germline V lookup: CDR1 SEHNR, CDR2 FQNEAQ (reference sequence). V lost 5 bases to trimming and J lost 8 bases, with 28 bases between them.

The rearrangement joins TRBV7-8 to TRBJ2-7, with TRBD2 as a possible D gene (5 bases). The V end was cut by 4 bases, the J end by 3 bases, with 10 bases between. This CDR3 has 13 residues. Germline V gene lookup returns CDR1 SGHVS and CDR2 FQNEAQ. CDR3 amino acids: CASSSGSGYEQYV. CDR3 in DNA: TGTGCCAGCAGCTCGGGCAGCGGCTACGAGCAGTACGTC.

The genes are TRBV27 and TRBJ1-6, with a possible D match to TRBD1 (6 bases). The CDR3 totals 18 residues. Germline lookup yields CDR1 MNHEY and CDR2 SMNVEV (reference sequence). Deletions cut 7 bases from V and 7 bases from J, with 26 bases between. CDR3 sequence reads: CASTLVKGGRLNNSPLHF. CDR3 coding DNA: TGTGCCAGCACTCTCGTCAAGGGGGGGCGCCTTAACAATTCACCCCTCCACTTT.

J is TRBJ1-4 and V is TRBV7-6; D is unresolved. The CDR3 length is 13 residues. V was trimmed by 1 base and J by 13 bases, leaving 13 bases between them. The germline gives CDR1 SGHVS, CDR2 FNYEAQ. CDR3 residues: CASSLVQAAGLFF. CDR3 in DNA: TGTGCCAGCAGCTTAGTCCAAGCCGCCGGACTGTTTTTT.

The V call is TRBV30, the J call TRBJ1-3; D uncertain. This CDR3 contains 13 residues. The germline gives CDR1 GTSNPN, CDR2 SVGIG (reference sequence). V dropped 3 bases and J dropped 3 bases, with 9 bases sitting between them. CDR3 sequence reads: CAWRFGGGNTIYF. CDR3 DNA sequence: TGTGCCTGGAGGTTCGGCGGTGGAAACACCATATATTTT.

This chain connects TRBV25-1 to TRBJ2-1; possible D gene TRBD2, 5 bases. Germline V gene lookup returns CDR1 MGHDK and CDR2 SYGVNS. Trimming removed 4 bases from V and 3 bases from J, with 19 bases in between. The CDR3 is 17 amino acids. As DNA, the CDR3 is TGTGCCAGCAGTGGTCTCCAGAGCGGAAAAGTCTACAATGAGCAGTTCTTC. Translation gives CASSGLQSGKVYNEQFF.

The CDR3 DNA follows: TGTGCCAGCAGCCTCTCGACAGGGGTCGACAATCAGCCCCAGCATTTT. Its translation: CASSLSTGVDNQPQHF. V is TRBV11-2 and J is TRBJ1-5; 8 bases fit TRBD1. V was clipped by 5 bases and J by 3 bases; unmatched bases: 9. CDR3 length: 16 residues. From germline, CDR1 is SGHAT and CDR2 FQNNGV.

The chain uses TRBV2 and TRBJ2-5, with D unresolved. V gave up 4 bases and J gave up 6 bases, with 3 bases separating them. Germline CDR1 reads SNHLY; CDR2 reads FYNNEI. CDR3 size: 10 residues. The CDR3 DNA sequence: TGTGCCAGCAGTGGAAAGACCCAGTACTTC. Residues: CASSGKTQYF.

The CDR3 DNA reads TGTGCCAGCAGCCTTGGGACTAGCGGGATGTTCACAGATACGCAGTATTTT. It codes for CASSLGTSGMFTDTQYF. J is TRBJ2-3 and V is TRBV5-4; 13 bases are a match to TRBD2. The V segment lost 4 bases and the J segment 2 bases; nucleotides outside the gene matches: 7. Germline V gives CDR1 SGHNT, CDR2 YYREEE (reference sequence). The CDR3 is made up of 17 amino acids.